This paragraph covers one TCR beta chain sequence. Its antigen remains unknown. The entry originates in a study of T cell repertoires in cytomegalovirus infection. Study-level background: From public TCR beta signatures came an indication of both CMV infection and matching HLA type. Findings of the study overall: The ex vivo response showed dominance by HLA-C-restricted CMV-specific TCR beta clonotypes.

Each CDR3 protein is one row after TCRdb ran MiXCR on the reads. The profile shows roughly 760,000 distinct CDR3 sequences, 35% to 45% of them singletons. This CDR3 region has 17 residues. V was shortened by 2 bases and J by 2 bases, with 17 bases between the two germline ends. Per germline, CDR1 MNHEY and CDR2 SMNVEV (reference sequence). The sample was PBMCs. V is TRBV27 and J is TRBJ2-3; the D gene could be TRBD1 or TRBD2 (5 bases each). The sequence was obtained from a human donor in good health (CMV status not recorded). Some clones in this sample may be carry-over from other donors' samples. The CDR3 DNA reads TGTGCCAGCAGTTTAATCCCCCGGGACCGCAACACAGATACGCAGTATTTT. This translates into CASSLIPRDRNTDTQYF.